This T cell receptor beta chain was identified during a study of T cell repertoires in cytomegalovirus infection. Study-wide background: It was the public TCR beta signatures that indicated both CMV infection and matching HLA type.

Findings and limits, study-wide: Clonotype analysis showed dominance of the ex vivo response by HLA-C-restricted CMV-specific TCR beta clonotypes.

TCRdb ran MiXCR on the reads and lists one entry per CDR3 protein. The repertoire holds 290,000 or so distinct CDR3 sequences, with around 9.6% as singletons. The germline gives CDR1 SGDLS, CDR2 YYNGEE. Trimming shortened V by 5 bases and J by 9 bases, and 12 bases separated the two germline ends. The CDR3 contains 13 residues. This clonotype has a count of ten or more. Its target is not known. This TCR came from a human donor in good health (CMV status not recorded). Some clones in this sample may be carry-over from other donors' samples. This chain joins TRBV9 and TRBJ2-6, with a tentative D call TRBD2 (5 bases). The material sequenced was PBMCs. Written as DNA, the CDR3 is TGTGCCAGCAGAGGAGGCATCCTCAACGTCCTGACTTTC. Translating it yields CASRGGILNVLTF. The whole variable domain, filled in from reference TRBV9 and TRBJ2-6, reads DSGVTQTPKHLITATGQRVTLRCSPRSGDLSVYWYQQSLDQGLQFLIQYYNGEERAKGNILERFSAQQFPDLHSELNLSSLELGDSALYFCASRGGILNVLTFGAGSRLTVL.